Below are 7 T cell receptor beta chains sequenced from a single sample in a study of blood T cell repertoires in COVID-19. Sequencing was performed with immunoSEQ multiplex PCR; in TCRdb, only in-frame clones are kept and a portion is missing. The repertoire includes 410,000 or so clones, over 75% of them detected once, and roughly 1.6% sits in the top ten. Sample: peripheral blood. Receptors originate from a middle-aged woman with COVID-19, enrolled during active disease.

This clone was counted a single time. The CDR3: CASSSLASAGRGSYEQYF. The CDR3 DNA reads as TGTGCCAGCAGCTCCTTAGCATCGGCGGGTAGAGGGTCCTACGAGCAGTACTTC. The V call is TRBV6-2 or TRBV6-3, the J call TRBJ2-7; D possibly corresponds to TRBD2 (5 bases). With 6 bases removed from V and 1 base from J, the gap between germline ends came to 25 bases. The germline V gene encodes CDR1 MNHEY and CDR2 SVGEGT. The CDR3 loop spans 18 amino acids.

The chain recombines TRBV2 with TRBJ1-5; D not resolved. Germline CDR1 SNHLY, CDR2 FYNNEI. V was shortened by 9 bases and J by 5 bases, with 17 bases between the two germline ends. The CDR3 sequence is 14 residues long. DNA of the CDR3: TGTGCCAGTTCCGCAAACATAGCTGATCAGCCCCAGCATTTT. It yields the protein CASSANIADQPQHF.

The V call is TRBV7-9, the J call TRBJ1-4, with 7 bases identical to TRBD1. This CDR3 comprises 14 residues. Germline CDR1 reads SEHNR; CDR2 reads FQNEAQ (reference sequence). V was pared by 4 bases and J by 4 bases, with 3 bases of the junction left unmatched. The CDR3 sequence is CASSWTGLNEKLFF. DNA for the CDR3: TGTGCCAGCAGCTGGACAGGTCTTAATGAAAAACTGTTTTTT.

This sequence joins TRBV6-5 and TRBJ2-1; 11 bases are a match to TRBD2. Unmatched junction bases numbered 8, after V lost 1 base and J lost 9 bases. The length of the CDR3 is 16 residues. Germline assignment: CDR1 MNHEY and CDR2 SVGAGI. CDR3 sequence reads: CASSYFSPLAGGEQFF. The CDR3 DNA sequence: TGTGCCAGCAGTTACTTCTCCCCCCTAGCGGGAGGTGAGCAGTTCTTC.

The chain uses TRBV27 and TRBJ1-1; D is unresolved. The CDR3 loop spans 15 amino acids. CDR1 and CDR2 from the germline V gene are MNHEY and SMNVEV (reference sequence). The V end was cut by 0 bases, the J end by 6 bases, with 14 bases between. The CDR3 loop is CASSLSFRGRSEAFF. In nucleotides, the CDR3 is TGTGCCAGCAGTTTATCGTTCCGGGGTCGATCTGAAGCTTTCTTT.

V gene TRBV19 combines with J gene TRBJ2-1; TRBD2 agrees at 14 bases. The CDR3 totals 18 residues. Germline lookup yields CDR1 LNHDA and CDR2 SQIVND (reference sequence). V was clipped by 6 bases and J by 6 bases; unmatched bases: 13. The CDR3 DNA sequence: TGTGCCAGTAGGGGCCGGACTAGCGGGGGGTTGGGGGCCAATGAGCAGTTCTTC. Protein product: CASRGRTSGGLGANEQFF.

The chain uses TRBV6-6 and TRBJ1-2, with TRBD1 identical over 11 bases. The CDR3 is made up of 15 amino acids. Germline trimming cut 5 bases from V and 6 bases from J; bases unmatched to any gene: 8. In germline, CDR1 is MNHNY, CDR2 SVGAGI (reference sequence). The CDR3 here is CASSGPGQGDNGYTF. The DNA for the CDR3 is TGTGCCAGCAGTGGACCGGGACAGGGGGACAATGGCTACACCTTC.